This T cell receptor beta chain is from a study of cytomegalovirus exposure and HLA in healthy donors (dated by TCRdb to 2015 to 2018). Notes on the research overall: The 650 to 800 repertoires of the first cohort and the roughly 110 validation repertoires were produced on the same platform, according to a later analysis. The study aimed to test whether signatures of past pathogen exposure could be identified by cataloging public T cell receptors. In addition to the first cohort of approximately 670 subjects, a separate validation cohort of about 120 different subjects was used. The study combined high-throughput TCR immunosequencing, statistical association of individual TCRs with disease status, and machine learning to predict cytomegalovirus infection status.

With respect to this clone: Its antigen is still unknown. Base-call qualities are not available, and no considerably larger clone is one nucleotide away.

The donors were included in the validation cohort of some 110 subjects, a group kept apart from the roughly 700-subject first cohort. The method was the immunoSEQ multiplex PCR assay. Regarding the original processing steps: A statistical classification framework was built to diagnose cytomegalovirus status from the catalog of TCR beta chain sequences. The table comes from immuneACCESS by way of TCRdb, which keeps in-frame sequences with V and J called. Part of the clones is missing from these tables; in studies checked, under half for an unresolved V gene and the rest for unknown reasons. V, J and clone size reflect that table, while D and trimming were determined from the DNA. The sample table contains 100,000 to 150,000 clones; only one count was recorded for around 94% of them. The biggest ten clones account for under 1.5% of the sample. Overall study results and their limits: Most TCR sequences were seen in very few donors, while some public TCRs were found in many individuals. The validation cohort had no HLA typing available for a later analysis, so co-occurrence within that cohort was assessed over all 110 or so repertoires. Subsequent analysis determined that TCRs grouped into clusters in the first cohort also showed a tendency toward co-occurrence across the 90 to 150 validation repertoires, and approximately 93% of cluster scores exceeded 0. Cytomegalovirus status was reported to be diagnosed by the classifier with high specificity and sensitivity in both the original and validation cohorts. In vitro tests confirmed that three of the cytomegalovirus-associated TCR beta chains recognize cytomegalovirus antigens. The authors suggested that the approach could potentially be extended to other disease states and immunological phenotypes. In the study, around 150 TCR beta chains were listed as associated with cytomegalovirus.

The sequenced sample consisted of PBMCs. The TCR sequence derives from a woman under 30 in good health and CMV-seronegative.

The bases are TGTGCCATCAGTGACGAGGTGAATGAAAAACTGTTTTTT. This codes for CAISDEVNEKLFF. The rearrangement combines TRBV10-3 with TRBJ1-4; the D gene assignment is ambiguous. CDR1 ENHRY and CDR2 SYGVKD were looked up in the germline V gene. Taken from cysteine to phenylalanine, the CDR3 has 13 residues. Of all the DNA, just the CDR3 is kept, 39 bases in frame from base 1. The V end loses 3 bases and the J end loses 5 bases, and a stretch of 7 bases separates them.